These T cell receptor beta chains were read from a single sample in a study of Graves' ophthalmopathy and Graves' hyperthyroidism. TCRdb re-called the multiplex PCR reads through MiXCR, storing one row per CDR3 protein. The sample records roughly 400,000 distinct CDR3 sequences, around 19% being singletons. The source material was peripheral blood. Source of these receptors: a woman aged 18 to 35 with Graves' ophthalmopathy. CDR3s include the opening cysteine and the closing phenylalanine or tryptophan. Each record gives: V gene, clone size, J gene, D gene, CDR3 DNA, CDR3 protein. The D gene is left open where the match is weak. Clone sizes are given selectively: once, few, many, or a class where the clone is expanded.

TRBV18	many	TRBJ2-5	.	TGTGCCAGCTCACCACCGTTGAGGGGAGAGACCCAGTACTTC	CASSPPLRGETQYF
TRBV6-1	many	TRBJ2-7	TRBD1	TGTGCCAGCAGTGTGGGACAGGGGAGCTCCTACGAGCAGTACTTC	CASSVGQGSSYEQYF
TRBV27	many	TRBJ2-1	TRBD1	TGTGCCAGCGCCACAGGACAGGGGGGATTTACTGAGCAGTTCTTC	CASATGQGGFTEQFF
TRBV28	many	TRBJ2-7	.	TGTGCCAGCAGTTTACGGTCCCCCAACGAGCAGTACTTC	CASSLRSPNEQYF
TRBV12-5	many	TRBJ2-5	TRBD2	TGTGCTAGTGGTTTCTCCTCTCTAGCGGGGGCGCTAAGGGAGGAGACCCAGTACTTC	CASGFSSLAGALREETQYF
TRBV5-1	many	TRBJ2-7	.	TGCGCCAGCAGGATATTCAGCCAGCCGGACTCCTACGAGCAGTACTTC	CASRIFSQPDSYEQYF
TRBV4-1	many	TRBJ1-6	TRBD1	TGCGCCAGCAACGCGGGCAGGGGGCGGAATTCACCCCTCCACTTT	CASNAGRGRNSPLHF
TRBV20-1	many	TRBJ2-7	.	TGCAGTGCTAGGGGTCAGGGTCCCTACGAGCAGTACTTC	CSARGQGPYEQYF
TRBV24-1	many	TRBJ1-1	TRBD1	TGTGCCACCAGTGACGACAAGGGACAGGGGGGGCGGCCTGAAGCTTTCTTT	CATSDDKGQGGRPEAFF
TRBV6-5	.	TRBJ1-1	.	TGTGCCAGCAGTTCAGAGGGACGGGTGAACACTGAAGCTTTCTTT	CASSSEGRVNTEAFF
TRBV7-2	many	TRBJ1-1	.	TGTGCCAGCAGCCTCGGGACTCGCGCTGAAGCTTTCTTT	CASSLGTRAEAFF
TRBV12-3/TRBV12-4	many	TRBJ2-7	.	TGTGCCAGCAGTTTCGCAGGATTCGGGGCCCCTAACGAGCAGTACTTC	CASSFAGFGAPNEQYF
TRBV12-3/TRBV12-4	many	TRBJ2-2	.	TGTGCCAGCAGGAAAAGCGGGAACACCGGGGAGCTGTTTTTT	CASRKSGNTGELFF
TRBV7-2	many	TRBJ2-7	TRBD1	TGTGCCAGCAGCTTAGTGGCAGGGGGCGCCGAGCAGTACTTC	CASSLVAGGAEQYF
TRBV11-2	many	TRBJ1-2	TRBD1	TGTGCCAGCAGCCGAAGTCGGGACAGTCTTTCTTCCAACTATGGCTACACCTTC	CASSRSRDSLSSNYGYTF
TRBV7-2	.	TRBJ1-2	TRBD1	TGTGCCAGCAGCGAGGGACAGGGGGCTTGGGGCTACACCTTC	CASSEGQGAWGYTF
TRBV28	many	TRBJ2-4	TRBD2	TGTGCCAGCAGTAACTTAGCGGGTGGAGAGGACATTCAGTACTTC	CASSNLAGGEDIQYF
TRBV4-3	.	TRBJ2-7	TRBD2	TGCGCCAGCAGCCAAGATAGCGGGTTCTACGAGCAGTACTTC	CASSQDSGFYEQYF
TRBV29-1	many	TRBJ2-5	TRBD1	TGCAGCGCGTCCGGGACAGGGGGTCAAGAGACCCAGTACTTC	CSASGTGGQETQYF
TRBV4-3	many	TRBJ2-7	.	TGCGCCAGCAGCCAAGCGATGATCTACGAGCAGTACTTC	CASSQAMIYEQYF
TRBV24-1	once	TRBJ1-2	TRBD1	TGTGCCACCAGTGGACAGGGGCGGGGTGGCTACACCTTC	CATSGQGRGGYTF
TRBV5-5	many	TRBJ2-4	.	TGTGCCAGCAGCCAACGGGCCGGTGGGAACATTCAGTACTTC	CASSQRAGGNIQYF
TRBV6-1	many	TRBJ2-5	TRBD2	TGTGCCAGCAGTCCGACTAGCGGGAGGGGGGAGACCCAGTACTTC	CASSPTSGRGETQYF
TRBV28	.	TRBJ1-1	.	TGTGCCAGCAGTTTGGCCCCCACGGCTGAAGCTTTCTTT	CASSLAPTAEAFF
TRBV4-3	.	TRBJ1-1	.	TGCGCCAGCAGCGCCCTTTTACAGGGATGGGGCACTGAAGCTTTCTTT	CASSALLQGWGTEAFF
TRBV6-2/TRBV6-3	.	TRBJ2-4	TRBD1	TGTGCCAGCAGCTATTCGACAGGGTGGAACATTCAGTACTTC	CASSYSTGWNIQYF
TRBV11-2	many	TRBJ1-5	TRBD1	TGTGCCAGCAGCTACCGGACAGGAGGAGTAAGGAGCAATCAGCCCCAGCATTTT	CASSYRTGGVRSNQPQHF
TRBV28	many	TRBJ1-5	.	TGTGCCAGCAACATCGGAAGGGGCCATCAGCCCCAGCATTTT	CASNIGRGHQPQHF
TRBV7-2	many	TRBJ2-7	.	TGTGCCAGCAGCTTAGAAGGGCGGGTAGAGCAGTACTTC	CASSLEGRVEQYF
TRBV6-1	once	TRBJ1-1	TRBD1	TGTGCCAGCAACAGGGGCGAAACCTCTGAAGCTTTCTTT	CASNRGETSEAFF
TRBV4-2	many	TRBJ2-7	TRBD1	TGTGCCAGCAGCCCAGAGACCGGACAGGCGTGGAACGAGCAGTACTTC	CASSPETGQAWNEQYF
TRBV7-9	many	TRBJ1-1	TRBD1	TGTGCCAGCAGCTTCCGGACAGGGAGGAACACTGAAGCTTTCTTT	CASSFRTGRNTEAFF
TRBV7-9	.	TRBJ1-2	.	TGTGCCAGCTGGATGGGAGGCTACACCTTC	CASWMGGYTF
TRBV19	many	TRBJ2-5	.	TGTGCCAGTAGCCAACCCTCGGAGTACCAAGAGACCCAGTACTTC	CASSQPSEYQETQYF
TRBV15	many	TRBJ1-5	.	TGTGCCACCAGTACCGGGGGCGGACAGCCCCAGCATTTT	CATSTGGGQPQHF
TRBV6-1	many	TRBJ2-5	TRBD2	TGTGCCAGCAGTGCCGCATCGGGAGGATTTCAAGAGACCCAGTACTTC	CASSAASGGFQETQYF
TRBV7-2	many	TRBJ1-2	.	TGTGCCAGCAGCTCCCTCCGGGTTGGCTACACCTTC	CASSSLRVGYTF
TRBV18	many	TRBJ1-2	TRBD1	TGTGCCAGCTCACCATCCCTAACAGGGGCTAACTATGGCTACACCTTC	CASSPSLTGANYGYTF
TRBV18	.	TRBJ2-7	.	TGTGCCAGCTCACCACCGCGGGGCAGGGAGAGCTCCTACGAGCAGTACTTC	CASSPPRGRESSYEQYF
TRBV30	many	TRBJ1-1	.	TGTGCCTGGAGTGTAGGCAGCAACACTGAAGCTTTCTTT	CAWSVGSNTEAFF
TRBV6-1	.	TRBJ2-7	.	TGTGCCAGCAGTCTGCCCCCAGGGAAGGGTTACGAGCAGTACTTC	CASSLPPGKGYEQYF
TRBV11-2	many	TRBJ2-2	TRBD2	TGTGCCAGCAGCTTCCTAGCGGGTGCCACCGGGGAGCTGTTTTTT	CASSFLAGATGELFF
TRBV30	many	TRBJ1-3	TRBD1	TGTGCCTGGGACAGGGCTGGAAACACCATATATTTT	CAWDRAGNTIYF
TRBV14	many	TRBJ1-6	TRBD1	TGTGCCAGCAGCCAAATAGGACAGGGGAATTCACCCCTCCACTTT	CASSQIGQGNSPLHF
TRBV15	many	TRBJ1-5	TRBD1	TGTGCCACCAGCACCCTAGAGGGGGTGCAGGGGGGAAGCAATCAGCCCCAGCATTTT	CATSTLEGVQGGSNQPQHF
TRBV4-3	few	TRBJ2-5	.	TGCGCCAGCAGCCAAGCGCACACCCCGGAGGTGGTTGAGACCCAGTACTTC	CASSQAHTPEVVETQYF
TRBV11-1	many	TRBJ1-2	.	TGTGCCAGCAGCTTATCACAGGGTGAACATGGCTACACCTTC	CASSLSQGEHGYTF
TRBV2	many	TRBJ2-5	.	TGTGCCAGCAGTGAAAAAACTCGTACGTCCGCAGGGTCACCCGCAGAGGAGACCCAGTACTTC	CASSEKTRTSAGSPAEETQYF
TRBV6-2/TRBV6-3	many	TRBJ2-6	.	TGTGCCAGCAGTTATGAAGTCCGGCCTGGGGCCAACGTCCTGACTTTC	CASSYEVRPGANVLTF
TRBV7-2	many	TRBJ2-7	.	TGTGCCAGCACCGTCTCCCAGTTAAACTCCTACGAGCAGTACTTC	CASTVSQLNSYEQYF
TRBV30	many	TRBJ1-3	.	TGTGCCTGGAGTTTGAGACGGCTCTCTGGAAACACCATATATTTT	CAWSLRRLSGNTIYF
TRBV7-2	many	TRBJ2-7	TRBD2	TGTGCCAGCAGCTTTCAGCGGGATGGGTACGAGCAGTACTTC	CASSFQRDGYEQYF
TRBV6-5	many	TRBJ2-2	.	TGTGCCAGCAGTACAGGGATTGGTGACACCGGGGAGCTGTTTTTT	CASSTGIGDTGELFF
TRBV29-1	many	TRBJ2-7	.	TGCAGCGTTGTAGCCAGGAGCTCCTACGAGCAGTACTTC	CSVVARSSYEQYF
TRBV27	many	TRBJ2-2	TRBD1	TGTGCCAGCAGTCTCCTTACCTCCGGGACAGCGAACACCGGGGAGCTGTTTTTT	CASSLLTSGTANTGELFF
TRBV20-1	many	TRBJ2-6	.	TGCAGTGCTAGAGACACAGGGAACGTCCTGACTTTC	CSARDTGNVLTF
TRBV20-1	.	TRBJ2-7	.	TGCAGTGCTAGCGGTCACTTTCCAGGCGAGCAGTACTTC	CSASGHFPGEQYF